This TCR beta chain emerged from a study of molecular identifiers for immune sequencing clone quantification. Study-wide points: Clones of above 20 RNA copies carried over 99% of effector molecules; in naive cells they carried under 1%.

When naive CD8 T cells were sorted, they were gated as CD8+CD4-CCR7+CD45RA+. This clonotype was detected ten times or more. Its matching antigen is unknown. The CDR3 is 16 residues long. Germline assignment: CDR1 SNHLY and CDR2 FYNNEI. The ends were cut back, 4 bases at V and 0 bases at J, with 13 bases in the middle. MiXCR was run by TCRdb on the PCR reads, yielding one entry per CDR3 protein. The sample includes 460,000 or so distinct CDR3 sequences, over 20% seen only once; the top ten take roughly 0.81%. The V call is TRBV2, the J call TRBJ1-5; D unresolved. This TCR came from a human donor in good health. Some libraries in this study had Jurkat cell RNA spiked in. The sample comprised naive CD8+ T cells from blood, with Jurkat cell RNA spiked in. The subset here: FACS-sorted CD8+CD4-CCR7+CD45RA+ naive T cells. CDR3: CASSGVETYSNQPQHF. The CDR3 DNA reads TGTGCCAGCAGTGGTGTCGAGACATATAGCAATCAGCCCCAGCATTTT.